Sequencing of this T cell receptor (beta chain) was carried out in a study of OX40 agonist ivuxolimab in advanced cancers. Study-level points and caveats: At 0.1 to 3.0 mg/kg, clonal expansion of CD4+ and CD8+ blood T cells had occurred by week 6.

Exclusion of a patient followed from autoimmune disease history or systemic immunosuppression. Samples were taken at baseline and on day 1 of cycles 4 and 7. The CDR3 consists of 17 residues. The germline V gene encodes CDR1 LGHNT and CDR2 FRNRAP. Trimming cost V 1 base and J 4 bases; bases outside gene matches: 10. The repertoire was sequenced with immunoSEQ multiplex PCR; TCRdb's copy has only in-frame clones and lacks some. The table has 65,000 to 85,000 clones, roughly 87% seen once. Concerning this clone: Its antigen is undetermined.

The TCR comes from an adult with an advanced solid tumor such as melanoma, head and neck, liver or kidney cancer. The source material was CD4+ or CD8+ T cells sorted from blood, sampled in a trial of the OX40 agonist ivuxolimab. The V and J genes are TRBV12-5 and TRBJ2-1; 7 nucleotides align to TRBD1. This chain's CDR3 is CASGLGMGTGAYNEQFF. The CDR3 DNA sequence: TGTGCTAGTGGTTTGGGGATGGGAACAGGGGCTTACAATGAGCAGTTCTTC.